These T cell receptor beta chains were read from a single sample in a study of blood T cell repertoires in COVID-19. Some clones are missing from TCRdb's copy, which holds only in-frame ones; the method was immunoSEQ multiplex PCR. The table has about 160,000 clones, over 75% seen once. Sequenced: peripheral blood. These receptors were taken from a man younger than 30 with COVID-19, enrolled during active disease. Each CDR3 is given with its conserved first and last residue. Each record gives: J gene, clone size, D gene, V gene, CDR3 DNA, CDR3 protein. A D gene is named only where the DNA matches it firmly. The size entry is marked missing in some rows and otherwise reads once, few, many or a size class.

TRBJ2-7,NA,TRBD1,TRBV7-8,TGTGCCAGCTATGCGGGACAGGGAGTACCCTACGAGCAGTACTTC,CASYAGQGVPYEQYF
TRBJ2-1,NA,TRBD2,TRBV30,TGTGCCGGACAAGCGGGAGGCTCCTACAATGAGCAGTTCTTC,CAGQAGGSYNEQFF
TRBJ1-2,NA,NA,TRBV9,TGTGCCAGCAGCGCCCCAGGGGGCTACACCTTC,CASSAPGGYTF
TRBJ2-4,NA,TRBD1,TRBV7-2,TGTGCCAGCAGCTTATACGACAGGGGGCGGGCCAAAAACATTCAGTACTTC,CASSLYDRGRAKNIQYF
TRBJ2-5,NA,TRBD2,TRBV7-2,TGTGCCAGCAGCTTAGTGGGGACTAGCGCCCAAGAGACCCAGTACTTC,CASSLVGTSAQETQYF
TRBJ2-1,NA,NA,TRBV20-1,TGCAGTGCTAGTCGCTGGCAGGGGGCTAGCGGTCAAAATGAGCAGTTCTTC,CSASRWQGASGQNEQFF
TRBJ2-4,few,TRBD2,TRBV27,TGTGCCAGCAGTTCCCCGCGTGTCATAGGGACTAGCGGCAAAAACATTCAGTACTTC,CASSSPRVIGTSGKNIQYF
TRBJ2-3,NA,TRBD2,TRBV24-1,TGTGCCACCTCCCCTCGCGGGAGTACGCAGTATTTT,CATSPRGSTQYF
TRBJ1-5,once,NA,TRBV10-3,TGTGCCATCAGTGAGAGAGCGGCCAGCAATCAGCCCCAGCATTTT,CAISERAASNQPQHF
TRBJ2-2,NA,NA,TRBV6-6,TGTGCCAGCAGTTACGGCAGGGCGGTCAACACCGGGGAGCTGTTTTTT,CASSYGRAVNTGELFF
TRBJ2-6,NA,TRBD2,TRBV19,TGTGCCAGTAGTATACCTAGCGGGAGCTCTGGGGCCAACGTCCTGACTTTC,CASSIPSGSSGANVLTF
TRBJ2-1,NA,NA,TRBV29-1,TGCAGCGTCGCCAGTAATTACAATGAGCAGTTCTTC,CSVASNYNEQFF
TRBJ2-1,NA,NA,TRBV4-2,TGTGCCAGCAGCCAAGACCGAGCGTTTAGTGAGCAGTTCTTC,CASSQDRAFSEQFF
TRBJ1-2,NA,TRBD1,TRBV4-3,TGCGCCAGCAGCCCCCGGACAGGCAACTATGGCTACACCTTC,CASSPRTGNYGYTF
TRBJ2-2,NA,NA,TRBV14,TGTGCCAGCAGCCGAGCAGGGGGGCGGACCGGGGAGCTGTTTTTT,CASSRAGGRTGELFF
TRBJ1-1,NA,NA,TRBV27,TGTGCCAGCAGTTTTTTCGGGGGAGTCACTGAAGCTTTCTTT,CASSFFGGVTEAFF
TRBJ2-7,NA,TRBD1,TRBV27,TGTGCCAGCAGGCGCGGACAGGGCTTGGTTTACGAGCAGTACTTC,CASRRGQGLVYEQYF
TRBJ1-1,NA,NA,TRBV29-1,TGCAGCGTTCGGGGGAGACAGAGTCTGAACACTGAAGCTTTCTTT,CSVRGRQSLNTEAFF
TRBJ2-3,NA,TRBD2,TRBV19,TGTGCCACACAACCGGCGGGAGGGCCAGATACGCAGTATTTT,CATQPAGGPDTQYF
TRBJ2-7,NA,TRBD2,TRBV5-4,TGTGCCAGCAGCCCGGGACTAGCGGGAGTCGACGAGCAGTACTTC,CASSPGLAGVDEQYF
TRBJ2-3,NA,NA,TRBV7-6,TGTGCCAGCAGGTCCCTCCGACAGGCGCCAGATACGCAGTATTTT,CASRSLRQAPDTQYF
TRBJ1-6,NA,TRBD1,TRBV2,TGTGCCAGCAGTGAAGACAGGGGGTACTCGCTCCTCCACTTT,CASSEDRGYSLLHF
TRBJ2-3,NA,NA,TRBV9,TGTGCCAGCAGCGTAGATTGGGGCAGCACAGATACGCAGTATTTT,CASSVDWGSTDTQYF
TRBJ2-1,NA,TRBD1,TRBV19,TGTGCCAGTAGTATAAAGACAGGGCCAACCCTTACATACAATGAGCAGTTCTTC,CASSIKTGPTLTYNEQFF